This TCR beta chain appears in the sequencing data of a study of identical twins. Study outcomes and limitations: The more abundant beta clonotypes in cord blood had fewer insertions, and memory repertoires did not show this.

At least ten counts were recorded for this clonotype. The antigen remains undetermined. TCRdb fed the 5' RACE reads into MiXCR, producing one record per CDR3 protein. Of about 340,000 distinct CDR3 sequences in the sample, roughly 9% are singletons; the top ten hold 8% to 10%. The V gene's germline CDR1 is SGHRS and CDR2 YFSETQ. V lost 2 bases and J lost 5; bases outside the gene matches: 6. The CDR3 has 14 amino acids. The V and J genes are TRBV5-1 and TRBJ2-5, with 7 positions matching TRBD1. The clonotype originates from a woman aged 45 to 65 in good health. The sample consisted of naive T cells sorted from blood. In DNA, the CDR3 is TGCGCCAGCAGCTTCACAGGGGAAGGCGAGACCCAGTACTTC. It yields the protein CASSFTGEGETQYF. The full variable domain, completed using reference TRBV5-1 and TRBJ2-5, is KAGVTQTPRYLIKTRGQQVTLSCSPISGHRSVSWYQQTPGQGLQFLFEYFSETQRNKGNFPGRFSGRQFSNSRSEMNVSTLELGDSALYLCASSFTGEGETQYFGPGTRLLVL.